The following is a TCR beta chain sequence with its context. The sample originates from a study of CD8+ T cells in alopecia areata. Treatment reported: oral pan-JAK inhibitor, 5-10 mg twice daily. Sampling of alopecia areata patients yielded lesional scalp punch biopsies as well as peripheral blood. The CDR3 covers 15 residues. The germline V gene encodes CDR1 LGHNT and CDR2 FRNRAP. Trimming removed 1 base at V and 2 bases at J, with 11 bases between. Reverse transcribed after extraction, RNA yielded cDNA as the sequencing template. The table came from immunoSEQ multiplex PCR; TCRdb's copy has only in-frame clones and leaves some out. Of around 5,600 clones in the sample, around 60% were seen once.

The sequencing here drew on skin, taken between weeks 30 and 35, from a patient treated with tofacitinib. This sequence originates from a human donor with alopecia areata. The rearrangement links TRBV12-5 to TRBJ1-1, with D tentatively TRBD1 (6 bases). CDR3 bases: TGTGCTAGTGGTTTGGGGCAGGGGACCAACACTGAAGCTTTCTTT. It is translated as CASGLGQGTNTEAFF.